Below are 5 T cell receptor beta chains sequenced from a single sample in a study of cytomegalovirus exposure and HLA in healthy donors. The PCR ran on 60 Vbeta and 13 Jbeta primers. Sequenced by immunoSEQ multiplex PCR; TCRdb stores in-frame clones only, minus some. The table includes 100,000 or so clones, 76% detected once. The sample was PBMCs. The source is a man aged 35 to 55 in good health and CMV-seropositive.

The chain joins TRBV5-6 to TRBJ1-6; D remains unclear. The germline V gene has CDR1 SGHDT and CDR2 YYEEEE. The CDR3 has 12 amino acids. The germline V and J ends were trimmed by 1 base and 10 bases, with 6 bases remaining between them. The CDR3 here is CASSLTKSPLHF. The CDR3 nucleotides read TGTGCCAGCAGCTTGACTAAGTCACCCCTCCACTTT.

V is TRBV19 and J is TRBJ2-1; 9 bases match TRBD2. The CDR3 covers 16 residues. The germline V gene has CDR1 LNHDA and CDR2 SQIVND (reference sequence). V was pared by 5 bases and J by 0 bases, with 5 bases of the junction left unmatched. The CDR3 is CASSLSGGFSYNEQFF. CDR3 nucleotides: TGTGCCAGTAGTTTAAGCGGGGGGTTCTCCTACAATGAGCAGTTCTTC. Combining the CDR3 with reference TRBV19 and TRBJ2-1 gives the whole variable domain DGGITQSPKYLFRKEGQNVTLSCEQNLNHDAMYWYRQDPGQGLRLIYYSQIVNDFQKGDIAEGYSVSREKKESFPLTVTSAQKNPTAFYLCASSLSGGFSYNEQFFGPGTRLTVL.

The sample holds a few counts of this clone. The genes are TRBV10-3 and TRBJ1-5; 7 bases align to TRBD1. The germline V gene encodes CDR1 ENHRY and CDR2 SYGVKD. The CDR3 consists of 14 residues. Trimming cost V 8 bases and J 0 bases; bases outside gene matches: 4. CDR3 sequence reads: CAIGDSNSNQPQHF. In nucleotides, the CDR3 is TGTGCCATCGGGGACAGTAATAGCAATCAGCCCCAGCATTTT.

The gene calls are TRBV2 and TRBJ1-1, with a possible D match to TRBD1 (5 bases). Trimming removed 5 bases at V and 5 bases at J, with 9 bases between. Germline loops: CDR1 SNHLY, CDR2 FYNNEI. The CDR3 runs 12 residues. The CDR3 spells CASSPTETEAFF. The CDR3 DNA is TGTGCCAGCAGTCCGACAGAGACTGAAGCTTTCTTT. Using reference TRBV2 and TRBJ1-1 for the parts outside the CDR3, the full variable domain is EPEVTQTPSHQVTQMGQEVILRCVPISNHLYFYWYRQILGQKVEFLVSFYNNEISEKSEIFDDQFSVERPDGSNFTLKIRSTKLEDSAMYFCASSPTETEAFFGQGTRLTVV.

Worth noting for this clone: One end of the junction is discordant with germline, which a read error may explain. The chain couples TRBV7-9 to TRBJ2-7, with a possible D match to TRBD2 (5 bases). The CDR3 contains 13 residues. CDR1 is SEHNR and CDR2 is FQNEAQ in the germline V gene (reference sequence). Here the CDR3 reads CSSSPPGAYEQYF. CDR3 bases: TGTTCCAGCAGCCCACCCGGGGCCTACGAGCAGTACTTC.